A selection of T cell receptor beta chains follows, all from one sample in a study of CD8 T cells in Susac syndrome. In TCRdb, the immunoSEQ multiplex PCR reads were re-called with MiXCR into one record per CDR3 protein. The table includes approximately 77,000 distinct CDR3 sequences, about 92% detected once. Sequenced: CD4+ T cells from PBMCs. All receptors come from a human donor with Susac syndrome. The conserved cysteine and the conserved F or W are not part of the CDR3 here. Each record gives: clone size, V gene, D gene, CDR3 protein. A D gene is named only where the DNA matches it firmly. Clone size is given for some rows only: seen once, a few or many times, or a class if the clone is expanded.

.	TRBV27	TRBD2	ASSLVGGGQTSSYEQY
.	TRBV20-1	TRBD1	SATQHRGGITEAF
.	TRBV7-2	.	ASSPDWRRTVMGEQF
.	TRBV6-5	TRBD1	ASSLQGEGYT
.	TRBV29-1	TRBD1	SAGTDRVQPQH
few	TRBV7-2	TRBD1	ASSPGTGGKVEQY
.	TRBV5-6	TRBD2	ASLRRGKIQETQY
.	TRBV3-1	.	ASSQEHLAASEQY
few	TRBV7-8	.	ASSLGGEETQY
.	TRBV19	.	ASSKEGGAFQPQH
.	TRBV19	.	ASSRNYEQY
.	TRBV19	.	ASTPEASAYNEQF
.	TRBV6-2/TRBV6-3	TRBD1	ASSFIGTGTHEQY
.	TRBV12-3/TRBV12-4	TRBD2	ASSSVAGGRGNEQF
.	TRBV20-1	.	SARLVTESGNTIY
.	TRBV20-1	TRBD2	SASRLAVDYNEQF
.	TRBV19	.	ASSIVSAGSNEQF
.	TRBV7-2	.	ASSLRVQETQY
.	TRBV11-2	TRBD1	ASSLISGQGPYEQY
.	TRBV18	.	ASSIRATNEKLF
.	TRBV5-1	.	ASSPHDPLSSGANVLT
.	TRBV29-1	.	SVGEGGVQY
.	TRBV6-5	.	ASSYSKDTQY
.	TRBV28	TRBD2	ASSLSLTLAGEYNEQF
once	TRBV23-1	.	ASRLQSGTTKIVSQETQY
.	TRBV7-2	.	ASSITGIEAF
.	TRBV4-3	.	ASSQERLGQVRGYT
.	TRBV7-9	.	ASSLVAGAPSGTQY
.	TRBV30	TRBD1	AWSTDRGPNQPQH
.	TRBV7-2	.	ASSSSSGQHHNEQF
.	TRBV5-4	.	ASSFDRRNTGELF
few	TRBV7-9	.	ASSLGQRTHTGELF
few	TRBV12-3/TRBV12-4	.	ASSPGDYEQY
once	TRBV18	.	ASSRQGLENEQF
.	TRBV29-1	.	SVVEPGMIPDTQY
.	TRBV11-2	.	ASSFSGNIQY
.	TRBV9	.	ASSTPAPGIGEQF
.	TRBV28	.	ASKEANYGYT
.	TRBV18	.	ASSSMTVGWTEAF
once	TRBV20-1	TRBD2	SARRTSSETQY
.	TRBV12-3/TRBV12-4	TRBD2	ASRRLAGGRETQY
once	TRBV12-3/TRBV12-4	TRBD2	ASSFPIPGGNEQF
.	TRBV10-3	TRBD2	AISSGTSGLEQY
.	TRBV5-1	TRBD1	ASSETGLSVETQY
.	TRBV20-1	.	SASVGAGARQETQY
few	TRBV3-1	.	ASSQAGMNTEAF
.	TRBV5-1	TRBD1	ASSQQTGAGNTIY
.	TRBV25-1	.	ASSDFQGLSGNTIY
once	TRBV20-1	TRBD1	SAGTGFEQY
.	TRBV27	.	ASSLSRGYEQY
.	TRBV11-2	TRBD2	ASSSGLAGARSYNEQF
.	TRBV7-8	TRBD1	ASSHPTGAVKAF
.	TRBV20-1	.	SARPSRGNYYGYT
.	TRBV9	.	ASSPGQISNEKLF
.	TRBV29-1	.	SAVWGVSGNTIY
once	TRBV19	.	ASSIGQGYYGYT
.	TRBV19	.	ASSIGTGTSTDTQY
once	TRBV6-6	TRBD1	ASSQRDRHSYEQY